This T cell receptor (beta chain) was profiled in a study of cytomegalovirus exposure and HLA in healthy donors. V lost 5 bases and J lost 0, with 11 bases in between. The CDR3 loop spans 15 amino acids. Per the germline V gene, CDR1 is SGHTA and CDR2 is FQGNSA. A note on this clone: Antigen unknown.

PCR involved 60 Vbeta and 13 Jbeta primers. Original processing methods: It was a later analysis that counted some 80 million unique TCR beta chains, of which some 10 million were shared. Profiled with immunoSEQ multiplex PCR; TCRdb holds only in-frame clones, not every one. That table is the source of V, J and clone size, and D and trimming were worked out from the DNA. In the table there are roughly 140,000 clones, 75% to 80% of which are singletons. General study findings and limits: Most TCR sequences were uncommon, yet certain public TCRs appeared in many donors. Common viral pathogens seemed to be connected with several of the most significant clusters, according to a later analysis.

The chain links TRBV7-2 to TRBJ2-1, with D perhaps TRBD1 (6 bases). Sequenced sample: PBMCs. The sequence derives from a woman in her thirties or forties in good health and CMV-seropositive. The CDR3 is CASSPYRVSYNEQFF. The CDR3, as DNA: TGTGCCAGCAGCCCCTACAGGGTCTCCTACAATGAGCAGTTCTTC.